The 2 T cell receptor beta chains below all came from one sample that was sequenced in a study of blood T cell repertoires in COVID-19. Assay used: immunoSEQ multiplex PCR; TCRdb lists only in-frame clones, some missing. The sample gives about 400,000 clones, approximately 86% of which show up once; approximately 2% is in the top ten. Sequencing was carried out using PBMCs or T cells enriched from blood (not recorded which). The receptors derive from a woman aged 40 to 49 with acute COVID-19.

V gene TRBV9 combines with J gene TRBJ2-2, with a weak D call TRBD1 (5 bases). With 0 bases removed from V and 4 bases from J, the gap between germline ends came to 16 bases. Per the germline V gene, CDR1 is SGDLS and CDR2 is YYNGEE. This CDR3 region has 17 residues. The CDR3 sequence: CASSVDPSQGGTGELFF. In nucleotides, the CDR3 is TGTGCCAGCAGCGTAGATCCTTCCCAGGGCGGCACCGGGGAGCTGTTTTTT.

This sequence joins TRBV2 and TRBJ2-3; the match to TRBD2 covers 10 bases. The V and J ends lost 6 bases and 2 bases, in that order; junction bases with no gene match: 5. CDR3 length: 15 amino acids. Germline V gene data show CDR1 as SNHLY and CDR2 as FYNNEI. CDR3 protein: CASRATSGDTDTQYF. The CDR3 DNA sequence: TGTGCCAGCAGGGCCACTAGCGGGGACACAGATACGCAGTATTTT.